These 28 T cell receptor beta chains were all obtained from the same sample, sequenced in a study of OX40 agonist ivuxolimab in advanced cancers. The data were produced by immunoSEQ multiplex PCR, yet TCRdb's version contains in-frame clones alone and is incomplete. Of some 20,000 clones listed, 75% to 95% are singletons. Source: CD4+ or CD8+ T cells sorted from blood, taken in a trial of the OX40 agonist ivuxolimab. The receptors were sampled from an adult with an advanced solid tumor such as melanoma, head and neck, liver or kidney cancer.

V and J are TRBV5-6 and TRBJ1-1; D is unresolved. CDR3 length equals 12 residues. Germline lookup yields CDR1 SGHDT and CDR2 YYEEEE. V was cut by 2 bases and J by 7 bases, with 9 bases left in between. The CDR3 sequence is CASSFFSGEAFF. The DNA of the CDR3 is TGTGCCAGCAGCTTTTTTTCGGGTGAAGCTTTCTTT.

This chain links TRBV6-1 with TRBJ2-7; D might be TRBD2 (5 bases). Germline V CDR1 and CDR2: MNHNS, SASEGT. The length of the CDR3 is 13 residues. Deletions cut 1 base from V and 6 bases from J, with 10 bases between. This CDR3 reads CASSEVPSGEQYF. As DNA, the CDR3 is TGTGCCAGCAGTGAAGTTCCCAGCGGCGAGCAGTACTTC.

The V gene is TRBV11-2, the J gene TRBJ1-6, with D possibly TRBD1 on 5 matching bases. Trimming removed 2 bases at V and 9 bases at J, with 11 bases between. CDR1 is SGHAT, CDR2 FQNNGV, per germline. CDR3 length: 14 amino acids. CDR3 in DNA: TGTGCCAGCAGCTTAACAGGCGGGGGTTCACCCCTCCACTTT. This encodes CASSLTGGGSPLHF.

The chain combines TRBV5-5 with TRBJ2-7; possible D gene TRBD2, 5 bases. CDR3 length: 14 amino acids. The germline V and J ends were trimmed by 4 bases and 2 bases, with 13 bases remaining between them. The germline gives CDR1 SGHKS, CDR2 YYEKEE (reference sequence). CDR3 residues: CASSQPPGTYEQYF. CDR3 nucleotide sequence: TGTGCCAGCAGCCAGCCCCCCGGGACCTACGAGCAGTACTTC.

The rearrangement joins TRBV16 to TRBJ1-4, with D uncertain. Trimming shortened V by 1 base and J by 6 bases, and 6 bases separated the two germline ends. The CDR3 is 13 amino acids. CDR1 is KGHSY and CDR2 is FQNENV in the germline V gene. Here the CDR3 DNA reads TGTGCCAGCAGCCAATTCGGAGATGAAAAACTGTTTTTT. This gives the protein CASSQFGDEKLFF.

V and J are TRBV19 and TRBJ2-7; D is tentatively TRBD1 or TRBD2 (5 bases each). The germline V and J ends were trimmed by 5 bases and 6 bases, with 20 bases remaining between them. The germline CDR1 and CDR2 sequences are LNHDA and SQIVND (reference sequence). This CDR3 spans 15 amino acids. This CDR3 is CASSAPGLWGSEQYF. In nucleotides, the CDR3 is TGTGCCAGTAGTGCTCCAGGGCTGTGGGGGAGCGAGCAGTACTTC.

The chain uses TRBV2 and TRBJ1-1; no clear D. In germline, CDR1 is SNHLY, CDR2 FYNNEI. There are 14 residues in the CDR3. The V gene lost 1 base and the J gene lost 2 bases, with 8 bases spanning the gap. Written as DNA, the CDR3 is TGTGCCAGCAGTGAAGGTAGAGTAAACACTGAAGCTTTCTTT. Its protein product is CASSEGRVNTEAFF.

V usage is TRBV28 and J usage is TRBJ1-2; D possibly corresponds to TRBD1 (5 bases). Germline V gives CDR1 MDHEN, CDR2 SYDVKM. Trimming took off 5 bases at V and 5 bases at J, with 18 bases between the two ends. The CDR3 is made up of 15 amino acids. In nucleotides, the CDR3 is TGTGCCAGCAGTACCAGGGATGGCAGGAGATATGGCTACACCTTC. The encoded protein is CASSTRDGRRYGYTF.

This chain connects TRBV5-4 to TRBJ2-1; D could derive from TRBD1 or TRBD2 (5 bases each). With 4 bases removed from V and 0 bases from J, the gap between germline ends came to 11 bases. The CDR3 is 15 amino acids. Germline V gives CDR1 SGHNT, CDR2 YYREEE (reference sequence). The CDR3 bases are TGTGCCAGCAGCGACGGGACGAGCTCCTACAATGAGCAGTTCTTC. Its translation is CASSDGTSSYNEQFF.

The CDR3: CASSIGYVWGADTQYF. The CDR3 DNA follows: TGTGCCAGCAGTATCGGCTACGTCTGGGGGGCAGATACGCAGTATTTT. The chain is built from TRBV27 and TRBJ2-3, with D maybe TRBD2 (6 bases). The CDR3 extends over 16 amino acids. Germline V gene lookup returns CDR1 MNHEY and CDR2 SMNVEV (reference sequence). Trimming pared 5 bases from V and 4 bases from J, leaving 19 bases between.

CDR3 nucleotide sequence: TGTGCCAGCAGCGCGTTCTATGGCTACACCTTC. Amino acids: CASSAFYGYTF. The V gene is TRBV9, the J gene TRBJ1-2; D is uncertain. This CDR3 is 11 amino acids long. CDR1 and CDR2 from the germline V gene are SGDLS and YYNGEE. V lost 3 bases and J lost 4, with 4 bases in between. Looking up the rest from reference TRBV9 and TRBJ1-2 gives the full variable domain: DSGVTQTPKHLITATGQRVTLRCSPRSGDLSVYWYQQSLDQGLQFLIQYYNGEERAKGNILERFSAQQFPDLHSELNLSSLELGDSALYFCASSAFYGYTFGSGTRLTVV.

The chain recombines TRBV7-8 with TRBJ1-4; 8 nucleotides line up with TRBD1. Trimming took 5 bases from V and 8 from J; bases not matched to a gene: 16. This CDR3 region has 17 residues. Germline CDR1 and CDR2: SGHVS and FQNEAQ. CDR3 sequence: CASSPLKRTGRREKLFF. The CDR3 DNA is TGTGCCAGCAGCCCGCTCAAAAGGACAGGGCGAAGAGAAAAACTGTTTTTT.

This chain joins TRBV6-5 and TRBJ2-1; D call uncertain. CDR1 is MNHEY and CDR2 is SVGAGI in the germline V gene. This CDR3 region has 12 residues. The V end lost 4 bases, the J end lost 8 bases, and 9 bases lay between the germline ends. The CDR3 loop is CASSSVKDEQFF. In DNA, the CDR3 is TGTGCCAGCAGTTCCGTAAAGGATGAGCAGTTCTTC.

The chain couples TRBV4-1 to TRBJ1-2, with D unclear. Germline values: CDR1 MGHRA, CDR2 YSYEKL. CDR3 length: 14 residues. V was trimmed by 4 bases and J by 2 bases, leaving 11 bases between them. CDR3 protein: CASSPLRANYGYTF. The CDR3 DNA follows: TGCGCCAGCAGCCCCCTACGGGCAAACTATGGCTACACCTTC.

This clone turned up a few times. CDR3 in amino acids: CASSGPLLLAGVRITYEQYF. The CDR3 nucleotides are TGTGCCAGCAGTGGGCCTCTTCTATTAGCGGGGGTCCGTATCACCTACGAGCAGTACTTC. The chain links TRBV6-1 to TRBJ2-7, with 9 positions matching TRBD2. There are 20 residues in the CDR3. Per germline, CDR1 MNHNS and CDR2 SASEGT. Trimming cost V 4 bases and J 2 bases; bases outside gene matches: 21.

The rearrangement joins TRBV5-4 to TRBJ2-2; TRBD1 might be the D (7 bases). V lost 9 bases and J lost 3, with 21 bases in between. Germline V gene sequence: CDR1 SGHNT, CDR2 YYREEE (reference sequence). CDR3 length: 16 residues. This CDR3 reads CATGHDREVDTGELFF. As DNA, the CDR3 is TGTGCCACAGGCCATGACAGGGAGGTTGACACCGGGGAGCTGTTTTTT.

The chain recombines TRBV5-6 with TRBJ2-7; 15 bases line up with TRBD2. The CDR3 covers 18 residues. Trimming cost V 3 bases and J 0 bases; bases outside gene matches: 7. Germline V gene sequence: CDR1 SGHDT, CDR2 YYEEEE. The CDR3 nucleotides are TGTGCCAGCAGCTGGGGACTAGCGGGGGGAACCATCTCCTACGAGCAGTACTTC. Amino acids: CASSWGLAGGTISYEQYF. Full variable domain (outside the CDR3, taken from reference TRBV5-6 and TRBJ2-7): DAGVTQSPTHLIKTRGQQVTLRCSPKSGHDTVSWYQQALGQGPQFIFQYYEEEERQRGNFPDRFSGHQFPNYSSELNVNALLLGDSALYLCASSWGLAGGTISYEQYFGPGTRLTVT.

This chain connects TRBV11-2 to TRBJ2-7; 8 nucleotides match TRBD2. The CDR3 is 14 residues long. Germline trimming cut 5 bases from V and 3 bases from J; bases unmatched to any gene: 6. The V gene's germline CDR1 is SGHAT and CDR2 FQNNGV. The CDR3, as DNA: TGTGCCAGCAGCGAGTCGGGGGGGGTCTACGAGCAGTACTTC. Amino acids: CASSESGGVYEQYF.

V is TRBV21-1 and J is TRBJ2-1; the listed D gene, TRBD1, was not tested against the DNA. TRBV21-1 is assigned pseudogene status. There are 16 residues in the CDR3. CDR3 sequence (DNA): TGTGCCAGCAGCAAAGGTCCGGACAGGGTACACAATGAGCAGTTCTTC. Its protein is CASSKGPDRVHNEQFF.

The chain joins TRBV11-2 to TRBJ1-2, with 7 bases lining up with TRBD1. The germline V gene encodes CDR1 SGHAT and CDR2 FQNNGV. V lost 5 bases, J lost 6 bases, and 6 bases stayed unmatched. CDR3 length equals 13 residues. The CDR3 coding sequence is TGTGCCAGCAGCGGACAAGGGACAGATGGCTACACCTTC. Translation: CASSGQGTDGYTF.

The rearrangement joins TRBV19 to TRBJ2-7; 15 positions agree with TRBD2. Trimming removed 5 bases from V and 7 bases from J; junction bases left unmatched: 9. The CDR3 is 16 residues long. The germline V gene has CDR1 LNHDA and CDR2 SQIVND (reference sequence). The CDR3 loop is CASSHGGTSGGREQYF. In DNA form, the CDR3 reads TGTGCCAGTAGTCACGGAGGGACTAGCGGGGGGAGGGAGCAGTACTTC. Variable domain in full (rest from reference TRBV19 and TRBJ2-7): DGGITQSPKYLFRKEGQNVTLSCEQNLNHDAMYWYRQDPGQGLRLIYYSQIVNDFQKGDIAEGYSVSREKKESFPLTVTSAQKNPTAFYLCASSHGGTSGGREQYFGPGTRLTVT.

The chain couples TRBV19 to TRBJ1-2; TRBD1 matches at 7 bases. The ends lost 2 bases at V and 3 bases at J; junction bases unmatched: 12. This CDR3 has 17 residues. Germline assignment: CDR1 LNHDA and CDR2 SQIVND (reference sequence). The CDR3 spells CASSIFFLTGSDYGYTF. The CDR3 DNA reads TGTGCCAGTAGTATATTCTTCCTGACAGGGAGTGACTATGGCTACACCTTC.

This sequence joins TRBV4-1 and TRBJ1-1; TRBD1 matches 10 bases. After removal of 6 bases from V and 4 bases from J, the junction contained 8 bases not matched to a gene. This CDR3 contains 15 residues. Per germline, CDR1 MGHRA and CDR2 YSYEKL. CDR3 in amino acids: CASRPGQGMSTEAFF. In DNA form, the CDR3 reads TGCGCCAGCAGACCGGGACAGGGGATGAGCACTGAAGCTTTCTTT.

The chain links TRBV10-2 to TRBJ2-5, with D perhaps matching TRBD1 (6 bases). The germline gives CDR1 WSHSY, CDR2 SAAADI. V shed 5 bases and J shed 7 bases, with 14 bases lying between them. The CDR3 is 13 residues long. The CDR3 nucleotides are TGCGCCAGCAGTCAACAGGGTTACGGGACCCAGTACTTC. Translating it yields CASSQQGYGTQYF.

The chain uses TRBV9 and TRBJ1-1, with D perhaps matching TRBD1 (6 bases). The germline V gene has CDR1 SGDLS and CDR2 YYNGEE. Between the trimmed V and J ends, which lost 0 bases and 7 bases, there was a span of 10 bases. The CDR3 contains 13 residues. In DNA, the CDR3 is TGTGCCAGCAGCGTAGACAGGGAGGTTGAAGCTTTCTTT. Amino acid sequence: CASSVDREVEAFF.

The CDR3 coding sequence is TGTGCCAGTAGTACGGGACTAGTGGTGCAGTATTTT. It translates to CASSTGLVVQYF. The chain combines TRBV19 with TRBJ2-3; the match to TRBD2 covers 8 bases. The V and J ends lost 4 bases and 11 bases, in that order; junction bases with no gene match: 5. CDR1 LNHDA and CDR2 SQIVND come from the germline V gene (reference sequence). The CDR3 totals 12 residues.

This clone is classed as large (0.1 to 1%). The rearrangement links TRBV11-2 to TRBJ2-7, with no clear D. The ends were cut back, 0 bases at V and 3 bases at J, with 18 bases in the middle. CDR1 is SGHAT and CDR2 is FQNNGV in the germline V gene. The CDR3 has 17 amino acids. The CDR3 DNA follows: TGTGCCAGCAGCTTAGATGATTCAGGACGGGCCTACTACGAGCAGTACTTC. It codes for CASSLDDSGRAYYEQYF.

This clone was recorded a few times. The J gene is TRBJ1-5, the V gene TRBV6-5; D gene uncertain. Germline assignment: CDR1 MNHEY and CDR2 SVGAGI. The CDR3 totals 13 residues. The germline V and J ends were trimmed by 0 bases and 7 bases, with 7 bases remaining between them. This chain's CDR3 is CASSYSNLQPQHF. In DNA form, the CDR3 reads TGTGCCAGCAGTTACTCGAACCTCCAGCCCCAGCATTTT.